Sequencing of this TCR beta chain was carried out in a study of CD8 T cells in Susac syndrome. CD8+ and CD4+ T cells from blood underwent TCR beta sequencing, which was carried out in a high-throughput format. The healthy controls were matched to patients by age and sex. The TEMRA cells underwent FACS enrichment, while the CD8+ and CD4+ T cells underwent negative isolation. The authors reverse transcribed roughly 0.45 to 1 ug RNA with random hexamers. TCR beta CDR3 was amplified by immunoSEQ covering 54 Vbeta and 13 Jbeta. One entry per CDR3 protein, called by TCRdb with MiXCR from the immunoSEQ multiplex PCR reads. The sample has roughly 180,000 distinct CDR3 sequences, over 85% seen once. The sequencing input was CD4+ T cells from PBMCs. This clonotype was sampled from a human donor in good health.

The CDR3 loop reads CASSHRDRIYEQYF. The DNA of the CDR3 is TGTGCCAGCAGCCATCGGGACAGAATCTACGAGCAGTACTTC. The chain links TRBV3-1 to TRBJ2-7; 7 nucleotides align to TRBD1. Per the germline V gene, CDR1 is LGHDT and CDR2 is YNNKEL (reference sequence). V was pared by 3 bases and J by 3 bases, with 5 bases of the junction left unmatched. The CDR3 contains 14 residues.